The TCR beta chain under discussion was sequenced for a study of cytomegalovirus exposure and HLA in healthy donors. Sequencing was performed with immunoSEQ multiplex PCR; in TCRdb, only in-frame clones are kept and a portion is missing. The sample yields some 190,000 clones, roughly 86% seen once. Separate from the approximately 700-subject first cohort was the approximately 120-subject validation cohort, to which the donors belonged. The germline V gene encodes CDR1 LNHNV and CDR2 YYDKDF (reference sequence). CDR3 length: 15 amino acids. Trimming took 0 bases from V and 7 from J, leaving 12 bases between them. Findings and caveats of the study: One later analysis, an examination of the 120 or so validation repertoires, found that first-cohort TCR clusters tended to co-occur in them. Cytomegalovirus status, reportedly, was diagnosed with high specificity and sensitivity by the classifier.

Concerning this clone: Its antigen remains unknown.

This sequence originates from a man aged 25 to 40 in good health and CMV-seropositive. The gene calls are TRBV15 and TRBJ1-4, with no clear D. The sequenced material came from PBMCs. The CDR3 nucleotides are TGTGCCACCAGCAGAGATGGAGGCCCGAGTGAAAAACTGTTTTTT. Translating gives CATSRDGGPSEKLFF.